This T cell receptor beta chain was identified in a study of blood T cell repertoires in COVID-19. Repertoires were generated with immunoSEQ multiplex PCR, while TCRdb's copy carries only in-frame clones and drops some. The data show approximately 180,000 clones, with approximately 86% seen just once and about 9.1% held by the top ten. The CDR3 loop spans 16 amino acids. V was cut by 2 bases and J by 3 bases, with 16 bases left in between. Germline assignment: CDR1 SGHNT and CDR2 YYREEE (reference sequence). Specimen: peripheral blood. V usage is TRBV5-4 and J usage is TRBJ2-3; maybe TRBD2 (6 bases). The receptor was isolated from a woman of 80 years or more with acute or convalescent COVID-19. This chain's CDR3 is CASSLRDSRKTDTQYF. For the CDR3, the DNA is TGTGCCAGCAGCTTACGGGACTCAAGGAAGACAGATACGCAGTATTTT.